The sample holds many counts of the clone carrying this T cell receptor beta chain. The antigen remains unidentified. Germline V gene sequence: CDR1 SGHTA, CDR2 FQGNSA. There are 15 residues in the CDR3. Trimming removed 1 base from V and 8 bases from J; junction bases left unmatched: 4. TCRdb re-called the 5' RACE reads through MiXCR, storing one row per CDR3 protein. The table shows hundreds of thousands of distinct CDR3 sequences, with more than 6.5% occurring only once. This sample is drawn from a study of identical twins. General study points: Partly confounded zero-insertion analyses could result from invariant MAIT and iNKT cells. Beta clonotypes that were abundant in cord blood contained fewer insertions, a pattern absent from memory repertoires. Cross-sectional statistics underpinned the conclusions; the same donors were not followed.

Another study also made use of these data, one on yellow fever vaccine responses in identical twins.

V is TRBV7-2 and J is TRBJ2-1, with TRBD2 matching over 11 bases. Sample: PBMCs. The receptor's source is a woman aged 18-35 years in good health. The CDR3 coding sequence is TGTGCCAGCAGCTTAGTACTAGCGGGAGACTATGAGCAGTTCTTC. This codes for CASSLVLAGDYEQFF.